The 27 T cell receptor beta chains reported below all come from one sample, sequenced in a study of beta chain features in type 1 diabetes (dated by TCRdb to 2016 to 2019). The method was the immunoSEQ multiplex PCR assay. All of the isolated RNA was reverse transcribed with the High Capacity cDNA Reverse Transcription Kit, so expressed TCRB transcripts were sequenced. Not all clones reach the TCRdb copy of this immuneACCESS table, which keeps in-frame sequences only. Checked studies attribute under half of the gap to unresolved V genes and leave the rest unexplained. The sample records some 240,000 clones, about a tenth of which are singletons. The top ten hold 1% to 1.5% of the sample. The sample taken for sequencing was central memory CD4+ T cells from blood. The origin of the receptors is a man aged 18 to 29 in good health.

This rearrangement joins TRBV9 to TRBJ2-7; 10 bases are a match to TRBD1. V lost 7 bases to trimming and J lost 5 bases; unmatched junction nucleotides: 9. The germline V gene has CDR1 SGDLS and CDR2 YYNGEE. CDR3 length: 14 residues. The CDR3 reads CASARDRGWDEQYF. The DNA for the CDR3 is TGTGCCAGCGCCCGGGACAGGGGTTGGGACGAGCAGTACTTC.

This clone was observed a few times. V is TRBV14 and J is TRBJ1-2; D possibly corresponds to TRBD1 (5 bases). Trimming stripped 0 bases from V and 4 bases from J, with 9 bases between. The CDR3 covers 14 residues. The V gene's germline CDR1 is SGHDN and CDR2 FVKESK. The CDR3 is CASSQDRGPYGYTF. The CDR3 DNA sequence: TGTGCCAGCAGCCAAGATCGGGGACCCTATGGCTACACCTTC.

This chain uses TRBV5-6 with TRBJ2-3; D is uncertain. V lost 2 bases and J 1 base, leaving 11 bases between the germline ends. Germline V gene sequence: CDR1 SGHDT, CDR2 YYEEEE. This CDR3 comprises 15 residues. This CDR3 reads CASSFALQGTDTQYF. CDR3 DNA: TGTGCCAGCAGCTTTGCACTTCAGGGCACAGATACGCAGTATTTT.

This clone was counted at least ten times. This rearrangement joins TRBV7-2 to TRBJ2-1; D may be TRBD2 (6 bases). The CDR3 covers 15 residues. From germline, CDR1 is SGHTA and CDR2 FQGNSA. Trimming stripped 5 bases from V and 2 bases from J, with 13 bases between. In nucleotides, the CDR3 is TGTGCCAGCAGCGTTACTAGCCGACCCTACAATGAGCAGTTCTTC. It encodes CASSVTSRPYNEQFF.

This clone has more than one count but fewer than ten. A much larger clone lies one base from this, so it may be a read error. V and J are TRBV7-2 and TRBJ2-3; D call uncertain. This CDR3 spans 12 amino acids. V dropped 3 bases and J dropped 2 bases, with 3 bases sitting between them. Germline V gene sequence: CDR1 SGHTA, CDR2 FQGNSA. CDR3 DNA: TGTGCCAGCAGCTTTATCACAGATACGCAGTATTTT. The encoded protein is CASSFITDTQYF.

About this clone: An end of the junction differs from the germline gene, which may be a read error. CDR3 amino acids: CAISLYPNSDNEQFF. CDR3 sequence (DNA): TGTGCCATCAGTCTATACCCAAACTCCGACAATGAGCAGTTCTTC. The chain employs TRBV10-3 and TRBJ2-1; unclear D gene. This CDR3 is built from 15 residues. Germline loops: CDR1 ENHRY, CDR2 SYGVKD.

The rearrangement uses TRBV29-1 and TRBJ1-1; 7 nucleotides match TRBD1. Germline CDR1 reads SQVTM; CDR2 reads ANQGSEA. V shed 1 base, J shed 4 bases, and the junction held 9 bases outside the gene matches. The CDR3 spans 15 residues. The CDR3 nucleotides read TGCAGCGTTGAAGGACAGGGCGGAGCGGTCACTGAAGCTTTCTTT. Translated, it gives CSVEGQGGAVTEAFF.

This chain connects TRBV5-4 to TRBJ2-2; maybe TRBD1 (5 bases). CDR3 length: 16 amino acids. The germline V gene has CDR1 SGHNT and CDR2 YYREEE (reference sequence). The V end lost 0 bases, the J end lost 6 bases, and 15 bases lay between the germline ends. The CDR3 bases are TGTGCCAGCAGCTTGGCCGAAAAGAAAGGGGCCGGGGAGCTGTTTTTT. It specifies CASSLAEKKGAGELFF.

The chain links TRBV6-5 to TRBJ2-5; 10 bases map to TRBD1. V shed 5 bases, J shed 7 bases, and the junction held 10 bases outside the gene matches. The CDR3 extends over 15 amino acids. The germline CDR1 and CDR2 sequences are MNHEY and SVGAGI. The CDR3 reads CASSQTGTGDWTQYF. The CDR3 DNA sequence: TGTGCCAGCAGTCAAACCGGGACAGGGGATTGGACCCAGTACTTC.

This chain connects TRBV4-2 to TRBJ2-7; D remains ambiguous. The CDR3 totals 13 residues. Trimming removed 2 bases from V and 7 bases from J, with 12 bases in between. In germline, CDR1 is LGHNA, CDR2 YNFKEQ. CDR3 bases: TGTGCCAGCAGCCAAAATTCCCTTGGGGAGCAGTACTTC. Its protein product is CASSQNSLGEQYF.

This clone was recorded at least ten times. CDR3 sequence (DNA): TGCAGCGCTGGCCTCGTAACTAGCGGAAGGAGCAATGAGCAGTTCTTC. Translated, it gives CSAGLVTSGRSNEQFF. The V gene is TRBV29-1, the J gene TRBJ2-1; TRBD2 agrees at 8 bases. Germline CDR1 reads SQVTM; CDR2 reads ANQGSEA. This CDR3 has 16 amino acids. Germline trimming cut 7 bases from V and 6 bases from J; bases unmatched to any gene: 17.

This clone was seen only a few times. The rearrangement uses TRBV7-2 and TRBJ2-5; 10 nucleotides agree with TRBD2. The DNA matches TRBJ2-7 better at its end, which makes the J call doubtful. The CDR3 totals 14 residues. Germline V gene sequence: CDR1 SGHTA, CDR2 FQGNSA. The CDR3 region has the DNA TGTGCCAGCAGCCTCACTAGCGGGAAGGGCGAGCAGTACTTC. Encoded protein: CASSLTSGKGEQYF.

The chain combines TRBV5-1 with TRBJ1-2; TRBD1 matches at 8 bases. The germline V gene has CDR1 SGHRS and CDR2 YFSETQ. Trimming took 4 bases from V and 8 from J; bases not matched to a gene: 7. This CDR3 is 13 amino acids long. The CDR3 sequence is CASSGTTGVGYTF. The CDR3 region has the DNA TGCGCCAGCAGCGGGACGACAGGGGTAGGCTACACCTTC. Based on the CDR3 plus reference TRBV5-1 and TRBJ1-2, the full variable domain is KAGVTQTPRYLIKTRGQQVTLSCSPISGHRSVSWYQQTPGQGLQFLFEYFSETQRNKGNFPGRFSGRQFSNSRSEMNVSTLELGDSALYLCASSGTTGVGYTFGSGTRLTVV.

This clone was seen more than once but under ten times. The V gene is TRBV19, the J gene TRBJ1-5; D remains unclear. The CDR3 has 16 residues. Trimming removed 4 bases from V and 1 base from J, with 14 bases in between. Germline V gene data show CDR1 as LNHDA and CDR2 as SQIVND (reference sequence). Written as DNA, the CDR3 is TGTGCCAGTAGTACCCAATCTGCGAACAGCAATCAGCCCCAGCATTTT. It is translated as CASSTQSANSNQPQHF.

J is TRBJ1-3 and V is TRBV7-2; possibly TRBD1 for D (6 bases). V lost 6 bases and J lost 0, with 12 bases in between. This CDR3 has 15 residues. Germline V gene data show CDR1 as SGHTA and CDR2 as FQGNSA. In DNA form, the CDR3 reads TGTGCCAGCAGGACAGGCGGGCTCTCTGGAAACACCATATATTTT. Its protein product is CASRTGGLSGNTIYF.

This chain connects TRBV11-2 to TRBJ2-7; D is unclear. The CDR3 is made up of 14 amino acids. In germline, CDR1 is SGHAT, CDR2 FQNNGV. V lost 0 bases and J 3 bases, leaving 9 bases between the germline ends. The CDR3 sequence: CASSLDASYYEQYF. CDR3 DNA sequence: TGTGCCAGCAGCTTAGATGCCAGTTACTACGAGCAGTACTTC.

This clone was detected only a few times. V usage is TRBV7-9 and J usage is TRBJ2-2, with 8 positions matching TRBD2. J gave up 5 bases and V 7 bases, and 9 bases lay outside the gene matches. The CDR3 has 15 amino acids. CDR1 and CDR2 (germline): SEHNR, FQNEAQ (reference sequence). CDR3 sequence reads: CASMGSGRETGELFF. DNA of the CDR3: TGTGCCAGCATGGGGAGCGGGAGAGAAACCGGGGAGCTGTTTTTT.

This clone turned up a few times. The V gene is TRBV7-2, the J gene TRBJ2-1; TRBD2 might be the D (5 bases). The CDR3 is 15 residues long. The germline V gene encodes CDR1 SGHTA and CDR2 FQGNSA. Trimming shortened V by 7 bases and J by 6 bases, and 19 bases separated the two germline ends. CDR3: CASTLMEALSNEQFF. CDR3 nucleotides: TGTGCCAGCACACTGATGGAGGCGCTATCCAATGAGCAGTTCTTC.

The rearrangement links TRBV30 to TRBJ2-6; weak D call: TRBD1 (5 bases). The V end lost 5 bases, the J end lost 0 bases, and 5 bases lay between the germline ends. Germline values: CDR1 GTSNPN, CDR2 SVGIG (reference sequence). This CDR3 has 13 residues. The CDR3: CAWGHSGANVLTF. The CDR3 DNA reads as TGTGCCTGGGGACACTCTGGGGCCAACGTCCTGACTTTC. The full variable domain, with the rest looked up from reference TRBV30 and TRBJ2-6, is SQTIHQWPATLVQPVGSPLSLECTVEGTSNPNLYWYRQAAGRGLQLLFYSVGIGQISSEVPQNLSASRPQDRQFILSSKKLLLSDSGFYLCAWGHSGANVLTFGAGSRLTVL.

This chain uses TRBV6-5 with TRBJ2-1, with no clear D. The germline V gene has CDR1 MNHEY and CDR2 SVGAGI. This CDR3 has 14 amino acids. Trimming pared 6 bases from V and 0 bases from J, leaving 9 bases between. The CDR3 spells CASSAKGSYNEQFF. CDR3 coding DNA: TGTGCCAGCAGCGCGAAGGGCTCCTACAATGAGCAGTTCTTC.

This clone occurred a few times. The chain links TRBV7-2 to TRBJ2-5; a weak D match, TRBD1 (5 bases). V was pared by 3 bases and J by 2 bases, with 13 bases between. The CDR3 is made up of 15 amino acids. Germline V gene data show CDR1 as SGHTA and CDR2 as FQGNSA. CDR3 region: CASSFRGQSQETQYF. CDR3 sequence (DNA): TGTGCCAGCAGCTTTAGGGGCCAGTCACAAGAGACCCAGTACTTC.

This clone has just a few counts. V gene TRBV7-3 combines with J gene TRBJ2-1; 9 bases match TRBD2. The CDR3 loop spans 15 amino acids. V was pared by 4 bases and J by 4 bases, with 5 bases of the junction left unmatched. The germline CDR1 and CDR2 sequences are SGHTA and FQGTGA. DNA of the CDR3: TGTGCCAGCAGCTCGCTAGCGGGACTTTACAATGAGCAGTTCTTC. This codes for CASSSLAGLYNEQFF.

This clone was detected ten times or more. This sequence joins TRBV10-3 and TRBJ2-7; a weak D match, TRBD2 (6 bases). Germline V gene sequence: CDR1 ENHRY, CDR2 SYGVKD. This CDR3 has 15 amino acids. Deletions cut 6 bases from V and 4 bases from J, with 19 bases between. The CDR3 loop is CAIRDGSGSLYEQYF. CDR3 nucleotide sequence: TGTGCCATCAGGGACGGGAGTGGGAGCCTGTACGAGCAGTACTTC.

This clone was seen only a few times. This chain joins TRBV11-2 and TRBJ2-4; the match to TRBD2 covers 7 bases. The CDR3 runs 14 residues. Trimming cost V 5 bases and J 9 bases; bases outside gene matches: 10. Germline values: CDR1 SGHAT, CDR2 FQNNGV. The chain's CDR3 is CASSPAGEVGIQYF. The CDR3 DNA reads TGTGCCAGCAGCCCGGCGGGGGAAGTAGGCATTCAGTACTTC.

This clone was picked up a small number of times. The CDR3 nucleotides are TGTGCCAGCAGCAGGCGCAGGAACACTGAAGCTTTCTTT. Translating it yields CASSRRRNTEAFF. V gene TRBV28 combines with J gene TRBJ1-1; no reliable D call. CDR1 is MDHEN, CDR2 SYDVKM, per germline. The CDR3 contains 13 residues. Trimming removed 6 bases at V and 1 base at J, with 9 bases between.

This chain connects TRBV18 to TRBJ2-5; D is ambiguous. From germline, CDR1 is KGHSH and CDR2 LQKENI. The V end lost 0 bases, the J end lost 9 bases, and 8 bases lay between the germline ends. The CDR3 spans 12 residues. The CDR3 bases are TGTGCCAGCTCACCACCGAGTGCGGCCCAGTACTTC. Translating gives CASSPPSAAQYF.

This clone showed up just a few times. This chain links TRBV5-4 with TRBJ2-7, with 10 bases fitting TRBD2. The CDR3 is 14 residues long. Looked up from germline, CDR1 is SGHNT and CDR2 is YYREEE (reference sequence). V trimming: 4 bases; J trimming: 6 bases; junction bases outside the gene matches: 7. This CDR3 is CASSVGTSVSEQYF. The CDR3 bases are TGTGCCAGCAGCGTCGGGACTAGCGTGTCCGAGCAGTACTTC. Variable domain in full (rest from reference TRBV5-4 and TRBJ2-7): ETGVTQSPTHLIKTRGQQVTLRCSSQSGHNTVSWYQQALGQGPQFIFQYYREEENGRGNFPPRFSGLQFPNYSSELNVNALELDDSALYLCASSVGTSVSEQYFGPGTRLTVT.